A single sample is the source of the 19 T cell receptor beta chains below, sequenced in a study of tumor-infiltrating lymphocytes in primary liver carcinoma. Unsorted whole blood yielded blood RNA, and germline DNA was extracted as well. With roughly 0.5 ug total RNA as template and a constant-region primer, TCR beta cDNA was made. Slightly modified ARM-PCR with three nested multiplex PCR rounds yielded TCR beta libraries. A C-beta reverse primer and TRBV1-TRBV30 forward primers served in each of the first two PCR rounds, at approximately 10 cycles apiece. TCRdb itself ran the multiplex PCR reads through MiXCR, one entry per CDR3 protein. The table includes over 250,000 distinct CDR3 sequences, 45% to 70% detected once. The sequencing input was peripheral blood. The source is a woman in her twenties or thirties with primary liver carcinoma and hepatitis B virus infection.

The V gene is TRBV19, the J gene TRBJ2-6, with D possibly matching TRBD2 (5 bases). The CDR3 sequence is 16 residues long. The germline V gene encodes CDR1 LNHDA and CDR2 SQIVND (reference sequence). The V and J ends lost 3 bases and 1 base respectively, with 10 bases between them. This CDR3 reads CASSIFSGSGANVLTF. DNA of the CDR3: TGTGCCAGTAGTATTTTTTCGGGGTCTGGGGCCAACGTCCTGACTTTC.

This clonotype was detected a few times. The CDR3 DNA reads TGTGCCAGCAACCGACAGGGGGCGCCGGGGGAGCTGTTTTTT. It codes for CASNRQGAPGELFF. The rearrangement uses TRBV5-4 and TRBJ2-2, with 10 bases matching TRBD1. Trimming cost V 6 bases and J 8 bases; bases outside gene matches: 7. Germline V CDR1 and CDR2: SGHNT, YYREEE (reference sequence). This CDR3 has 14 amino acids.

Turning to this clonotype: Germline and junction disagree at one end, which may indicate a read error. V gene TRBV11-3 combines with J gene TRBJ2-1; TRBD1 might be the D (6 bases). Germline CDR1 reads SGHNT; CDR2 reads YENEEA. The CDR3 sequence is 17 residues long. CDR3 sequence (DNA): TGTGTCAGCAGCTTAGAAGGGACACTGAGCTCCTACGATGAGCAGTTCTTC. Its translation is CVSSLEGTLSSYDEQFF. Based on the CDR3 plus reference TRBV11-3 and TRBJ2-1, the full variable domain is EAGVVQSPRYKIIEKKQPVAFWCNPISGHNTLYWYLQNLGQGPELLIRYENEEAVDDSQLPKDRFSAERLKGVDSTLKIQPAELGDSAVYLCVSSLEGTLSSYDEQFFGPGTRLTVL.

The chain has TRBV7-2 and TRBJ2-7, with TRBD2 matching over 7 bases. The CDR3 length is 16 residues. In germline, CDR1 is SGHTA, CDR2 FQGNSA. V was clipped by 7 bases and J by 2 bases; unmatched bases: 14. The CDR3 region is CASNPTPLAATYEQYF. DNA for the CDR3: TGTGCCAGCAACCCTACCCCTCTAGCGGCGACCTACGAGCAGTACTTC.

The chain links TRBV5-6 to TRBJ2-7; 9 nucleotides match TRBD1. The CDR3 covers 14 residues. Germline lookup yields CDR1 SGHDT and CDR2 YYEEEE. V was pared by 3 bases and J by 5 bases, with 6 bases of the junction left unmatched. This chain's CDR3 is CASSWGTGSHEQYF. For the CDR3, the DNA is TGTGCCAGCAGCTGGGGGACAGGGTCCCACGAGCAGTACTTC.

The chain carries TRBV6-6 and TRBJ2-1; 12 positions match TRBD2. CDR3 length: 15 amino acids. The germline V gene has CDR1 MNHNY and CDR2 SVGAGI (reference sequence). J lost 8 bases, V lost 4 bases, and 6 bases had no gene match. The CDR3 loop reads CASSSEGTSGYEQFF. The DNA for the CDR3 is TGTGCCAGCAGTTCCGAAGGGACTAGCGGGTATGAGCAGTTCTTC.

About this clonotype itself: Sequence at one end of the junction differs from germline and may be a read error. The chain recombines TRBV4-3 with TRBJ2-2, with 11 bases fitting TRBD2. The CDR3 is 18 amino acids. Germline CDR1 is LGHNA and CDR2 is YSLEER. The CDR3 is CASSQTGLAGGDSGELSF. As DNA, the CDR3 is TGCGCCAGCAGCCAAACCGGCCTAGCGGGAGGTGACTCCGGGGAGCTGTCTTTT.

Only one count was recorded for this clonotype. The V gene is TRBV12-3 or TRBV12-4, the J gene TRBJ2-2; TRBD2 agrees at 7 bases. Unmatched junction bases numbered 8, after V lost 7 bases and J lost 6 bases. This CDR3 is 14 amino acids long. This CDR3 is CASNLLRESGELFF. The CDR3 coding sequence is TGTGCCAGCAATTTGCTGCGGGAGTCCGGGGAGCTGTTTTTT.

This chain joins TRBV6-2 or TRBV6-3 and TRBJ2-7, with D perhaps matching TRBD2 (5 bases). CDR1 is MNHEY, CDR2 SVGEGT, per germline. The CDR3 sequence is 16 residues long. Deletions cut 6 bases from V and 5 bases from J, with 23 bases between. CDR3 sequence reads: CASSSTRQRPLDEQYF. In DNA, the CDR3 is TGTGCCAGCAGCTCTACCAGGCAGCGGCCCCTGGACGAGCAGTACTTC.

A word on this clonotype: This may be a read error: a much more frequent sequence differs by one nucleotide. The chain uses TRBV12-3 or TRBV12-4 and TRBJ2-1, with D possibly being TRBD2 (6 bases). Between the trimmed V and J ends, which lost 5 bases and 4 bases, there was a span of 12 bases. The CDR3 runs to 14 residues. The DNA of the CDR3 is TGTGCCAGCAGTCCGGTTCTAGCGTACAATGAGCAGTTCTTC. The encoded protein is CASSPVLAYNEQFF.

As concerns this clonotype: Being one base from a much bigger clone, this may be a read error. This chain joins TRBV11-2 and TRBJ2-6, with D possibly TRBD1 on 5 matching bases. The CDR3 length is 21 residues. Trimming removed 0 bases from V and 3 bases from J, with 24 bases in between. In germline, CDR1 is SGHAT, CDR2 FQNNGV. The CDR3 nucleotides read TGTGCCAGCAGCTTAGACCCCCTGGGCAGACGGACACGAGTTGGGGCCAACGTCCTGACTTTC. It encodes CASSLDPLGRRTRVGANVLTF.

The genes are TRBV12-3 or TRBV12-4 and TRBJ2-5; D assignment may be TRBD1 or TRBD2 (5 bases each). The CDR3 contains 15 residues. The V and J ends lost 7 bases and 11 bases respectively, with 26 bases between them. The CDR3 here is CASNFSRRGNNEQYF. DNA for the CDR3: TGTGCCAGCAATTTCTCCCGCCGGGGCAACAATGAGCAGTACTTC.

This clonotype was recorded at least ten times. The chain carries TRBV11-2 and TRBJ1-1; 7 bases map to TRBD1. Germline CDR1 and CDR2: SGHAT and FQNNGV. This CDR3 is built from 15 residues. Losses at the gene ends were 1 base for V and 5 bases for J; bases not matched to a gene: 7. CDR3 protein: CASSLGNRGATEAFF. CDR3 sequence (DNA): TGTGCCAGCAGCTTAGGCAACAGGGGAGCTACTGAAGCTTTCTTT.

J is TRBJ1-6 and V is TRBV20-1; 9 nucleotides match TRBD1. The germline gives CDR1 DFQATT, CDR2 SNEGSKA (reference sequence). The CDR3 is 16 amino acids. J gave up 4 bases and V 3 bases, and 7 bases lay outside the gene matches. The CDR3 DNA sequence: TGCAGTGCTAGGATGGGACAGGGTGTTTATAATTCACCCCTCCACTTT. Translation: CSARMGQGVYNSPLHF.

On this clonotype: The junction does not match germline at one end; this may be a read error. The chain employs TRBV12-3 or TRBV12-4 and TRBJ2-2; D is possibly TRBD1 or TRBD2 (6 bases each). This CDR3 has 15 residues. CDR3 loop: CVNRGWDTNTRELFF. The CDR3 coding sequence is TGTGTCAACCGGGGGTGGGACACGAACACCAGGGAGCTGTTTTTT.

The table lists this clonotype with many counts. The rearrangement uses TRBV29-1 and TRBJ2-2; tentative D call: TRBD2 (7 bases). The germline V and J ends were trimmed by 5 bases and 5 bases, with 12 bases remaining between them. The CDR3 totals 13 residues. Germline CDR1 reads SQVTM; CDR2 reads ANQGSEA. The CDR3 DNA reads TGCAGCGTTCCCGGGGGGCGGACCGGGGAGCTGTTTTTT. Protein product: CSVPGGRTGELFF.

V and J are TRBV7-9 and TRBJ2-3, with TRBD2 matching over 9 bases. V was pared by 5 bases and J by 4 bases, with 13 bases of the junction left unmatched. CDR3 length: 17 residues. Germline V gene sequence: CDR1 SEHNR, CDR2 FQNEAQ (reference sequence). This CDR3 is CASSPGTSRSRADTQYF. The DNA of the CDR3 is TGTGCCAGCAGCCCCGGGACTAGCAGGAGTAGGGCAGATACGCAGTATTTT.

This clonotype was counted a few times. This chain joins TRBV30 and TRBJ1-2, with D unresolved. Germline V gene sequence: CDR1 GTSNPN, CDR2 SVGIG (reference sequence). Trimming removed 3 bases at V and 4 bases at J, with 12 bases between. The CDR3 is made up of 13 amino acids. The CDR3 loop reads CAWSPDGTYGYTF. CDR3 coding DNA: TGTGCCTGGAGCCCGGACGGCACCTATGGCTACACCTTC.

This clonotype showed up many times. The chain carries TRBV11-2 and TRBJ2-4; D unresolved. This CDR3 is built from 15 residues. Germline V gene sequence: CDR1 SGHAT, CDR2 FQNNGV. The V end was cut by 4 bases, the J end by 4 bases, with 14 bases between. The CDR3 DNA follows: TGTGCCAGCAGCTCCCTTGGCGGCAGAAAAAACATTCAGTACTTC. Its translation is CASSSLGGRKNIQYF.